Below, 10 T cell receptor beta chains from the same sample are listed, as sequenced in a study of regulatory T cells in long-lasting Graves disease. HTBI primers from iRepertoire and Arm-PCR of CDR3 regions yielded the TCR beta libraries. Each CDR3 protein gets one entry after TCRdb re-called the multiplex PCR reads with MiXCR. Of some 450,000 distinct CDR3 sequences listed, less than 20% are singletons. The time point denotes: newly diagnosed GD, antithyroid drugs for less than 3 months. PBMC RNA was the source of the TCR library. This sample was shared with a second study, whose subject was T cells in Graves' hyperthyroidism and ophthalmopathy.

The sample here was peripheral blood mononuclear cells (PBMCs), taken at new diagnosis, from a patient treated with antithyroid drugs. Receptor source: a woman between 25 and 40 years old with Graves disease.

Many counts were recorded for this clonotype. The chain links TRBV7-8 to TRBJ2-7; a weak D match, TRBD2 (5 bases). Germline loops: CDR1 SGHVS, CDR2 FQNEAQ. The length of the CDR3 is 14 residues. Trimming removed 8 bases from V and 0 bases from J, with 14 bases in between. Here the CDR3 DNA reads TGTGCCAGCCAAAAGGACTCGCTCTCCTACGAGCAGTACTTC. The encoded protein is CASQKDSLSYEQYF.

This clonotype was recorded a few times. The V and J genes are TRBV7-9 and TRBJ1-1, with unresolved D. Germline V gene data show CDR1 as SEHNR and CDR2 as FQNEAQ (reference sequence). The CDR3 covers 16 residues. Trimming stripped 5 bases from V and 6 bases from J, with 22 bases between. The CDR3, as DNA: TGTGCCAGCAGCCGCCTCAAGGCCGGATGGTCCTCTGAAGCTTTCTTT. Its translation is CASSRLKAGWSSEAFF.

The J gene is TRBJ2-3, the V gene TRBV29-1; 8 bases are a match to TRBD1. CDR3 length: 12 residues. The germline gives CDR1 SQVTM, CDR2 ANQGSEA. V shed 2 bases and J 11 bases; nucleotides not matched to a gene: 6. CDR3 residues: CSVELGQGVQYF. For the CDR3, the DNA is TGCAGCGTTGAACTCGGACAGGGAGTGCAGTATTTT.

The rearrangement uses TRBV27 and TRBJ2-3; D call uncertain. Trimming removed 7 bases from V and 3 bases from J, with 11 bases in between. This CDR3 region has 13 residues. CDR1 MNHEY and CDR2 SMNVEV come from the germline V gene (reference sequence). The CDR3: CASTVIGTDTQYF. Here the CDR3 DNA reads TGTGCCAGCACGGTAATAGGAACAGATACGCAGTATTTT.

The chain couples TRBV6-1 to TRBJ1-4; 9 bases are shared with TRBD1. The CDR3 is made up of 14 amino acids. V shed 6 bases, J shed 7 bases, and the junction held 6 bases outside the gene matches. Germline CDR1 is MNHNS and CDR2 is SASEGT. The CDR3 protein is CASRQTGGGEKLFF. The CDR3 DNA follows: TGTGCCAGCAGGCAGACAGGGGGGGGTGAAAAACTGTTTTTT.

The chain has TRBV19 and TRBJ2-7, with D perhaps TRBD1 (5 bases). V was shortened by 11 bases and J by 0 bases, with 23 bases between the two germline ends. This CDR3 has 16 residues. Germline V gene lookup returns CDR1 LNHDA and CDR2 SQIVND (reference sequence). This CDR3 reads CALEYRGQRSSYEQYF. In DNA form, the CDR3 reads TGTGCCTTAGAGTATAGGGGTCAGAGGTCCTCCTACGAGCAGTACTTC.

This clonotype has ten or more counts. The chain has TRBV20-1 and TRBJ2-3; D remains unclear. The CDR3 totals 15 residues. The germline CDR1 and CDR2 sequences are DFQATT and SNEGSKA (reference sequence). Trimming left V 6 bases short and J 2 bases short, with 18 bases between. In DNA, the CDR3 is TGCAGTGCCGCACCCCTAGGGCTCCTCACAGATACGCAGTATTTT. Residues: CSAAPLGLLTDTQYF.

V is TRBV5-1 and J is TRBJ1-6; the D gene is possibly TRBD1 (6 bases). The CDR3 has 15 residues. Trimming left V 2 bases short and J 5 bases short, with 11 bases between. The germline gives CDR1 SGHRS, CDR2 YFSETQ. This CDR3 reads CASSLTGSDNSPLHF. As DNA, the CDR3 is TGCGCCAGCAGCTTAACAGGGTCGGATAATTCACCCCTCCACTTT.

This clonotype was found many times. The CDR3 loop is CASSHEDRGLNYGYTF. The CDR3 nucleotides are TGTGCCAGCAGCCACGAGGACAGGGGGCTTAACTATGGCTACACCTTC. The chain couples TRBV3-1 to TRBJ1-2, with 11 bases identical to TRBD1. In germline, CDR1 is LGHDT, CDR2 YNNKEL (reference sequence). This CDR3 region has 16 residues. The J segment lost 1 base and the V segment lost 3 bases, leaving 4 bases of the junction unmatched.

This clonotype has a count of ten or more. The chain joins TRBV30 to TRBJ2-4; possible D gene TRBD2, 5 bases. Germline values: CDR1 GTSNPN, CDR2 SVGIG (reference sequence). This CDR3 spans 15 amino acids. The V end was cut by 2 bases, the J end by 9 bases, with 20 bases between. As DNA, the CDR3 is TGTGCCTGGAGTCCCCGTGGGCTAGCTGGGTCCATTCAGTACTTC. The encoded protein is CAWSPRGLAGSIQYF.